The source of this T cell receptor beta chain is a study of regulatory T cells in long-lasting Graves disease. Per the germline V gene, CDR1 is SNHLY and CDR2 is FYNNEI. With 8 bases clipped from V and 1 base from J, the junction kept 9 bases outside the gene matches. This CDR3 has 15 residues. Construction of the TCR beta libraries employed iRepertoire HTBI primers in conjunction with Arm-PCR of CDR3 regions. MiXCR, applied by TCRdb to the multiplex PCR reads, yields one record per CDR3 protein. The top ten hold about 9.1% of the sample, which has about 540,000 distinct CDR3 sequences, approximately 12% seen once. Documented time point: newly diagnosed GD, antithyroid drugs for less than 3 months. Following extraction of RNA from PBMCs, that RNA was used to make the TCR library. These sequences were also reported in another study, on T cells in Graves' hyperthyroidism and ophthalmopathy.

The origin of this receptor is a young man with Graves disease. This rearrangement joins TRBV2 to TRBJ1-1, with 8 positions matching TRBD1. This specimen consisted of peripheral blood mononuclear cells (PBMCs), obtained at new diagnosis, from a patient treated with antithyroid drugs. CDR3 residues: CASSGGRDRNTEAFF. In nucleotides, the CDR3 is TGTGCCAGCTCAGGGGGCCGGGACAGGAACACTGAAGCTTTCTTT.